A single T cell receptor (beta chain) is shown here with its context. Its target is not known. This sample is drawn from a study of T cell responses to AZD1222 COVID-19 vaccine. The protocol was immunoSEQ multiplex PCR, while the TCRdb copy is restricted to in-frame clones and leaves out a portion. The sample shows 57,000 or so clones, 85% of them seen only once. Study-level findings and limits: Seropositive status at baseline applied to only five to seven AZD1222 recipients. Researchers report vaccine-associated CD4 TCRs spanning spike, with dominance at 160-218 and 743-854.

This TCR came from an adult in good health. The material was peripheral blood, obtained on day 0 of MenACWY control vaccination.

In nucleotides, the CDR3 is TGTGCCAGCGTCCCACGAGGGTTAGAGGCCGCTCATGGCTACACCTTC. Protein sequence: CASVPRGLEAAHGYTF. The rearrangement uses TRBV7-9 and TRBJ1-2; D unresolved. Germline V gene sequence: CDR1 SEHNR, CDR2 FQNEAQ (reference sequence). This CDR3 comprises 16 residues. Between the trimmed V and J ends, which lost 8 bases and 6 bases, there was a span of 25 bases.